These T cell receptor beta chains were read from a single sample in a study of CD8 T cells in ankylosing spondylitis. Each CDR3 protein gets one entry after TCRdb re-called the 5' RACE reads with MiXCR. The sample has 700,000 to 1,000,000 distinct CDR3 sequences; approximately 12% are singletons. The sequenced sample was blood, either unsorted or a sorted T cell fraction (not recorded which). The receptors were sampled from a male donor with ankylosing spondylitis. Both conserved end residues are part of each CDR3. D genes are given only for firm matches. A clone size is listed for some rows: how often the clone was seen (once, few, many), or a class if it is expanded.

d_call	v_call	clone_size	j_call	cdr3_aa	cdr3_nt
.	TRBV29-1	.	TRBJ2-5	CSGIGSSDGTQYF	TGCAGCGGGATTGGGTCCTCAGATGGGACCCAGTACTTC
TRBD1	TRBV20-1	.	TRBJ2-3	CSARLTGGWDTDTQYF	TGCAGTGCTAGACTTACAGGGGGCTGGGACACAGATACGCAGTATTTT
.	TRBV20-1	.	TRBJ2-7	CSAEENSYEQYF	TGCAGTGCTGAGGAGAACTCCTACGAGCAGTACTTC
.	TRBV20-1	few	TRBJ1-1	CSASPVAEAFF	TGCAGTGCTAGTCCCGTAGCTGAAGCTTTCTTT
.	TRBV4-3	few	TRBJ1-1	CASSQELGYWTELLNTEAFF	TGCGCCAGCAGCCAAGAACTTGGTTATTGGACAGAGCTCCTGAACACTGAAGCTTTCTTT
TRBD1	TRBV5-1	few	TRBJ2-7	CASRTTGNSYEQYF	TGCGCCAGCAGAACGACAGGGAACTCCTACGAGCAGTACTTC
.	TRBV7-6	.	TRBJ1-2	CASSEHRNGGGYTF	TGTGCCAGCAGCGAACATCGCAATGGGGGTGGCTACACCTTC
TRBD2	TRBV20-1	many	TRBJ2-1	CSDTSGRYNEQFF	TGCAGTGACACTAGCGGGAGATACAATGAGCAGTTCTTC
.	TRBV5-1	.	TRBJ2-1	CASSLVRVDGGSMEFF	TGCGCCAGCAGCTTGGTAAGGGTGGACGGCGGAAGTATGGAGTTCTTC
.	TRBV5-1	many	TRBJ2-5	CASSLARGMEETQYF	TGCGCCAGCAGCTTGGCCAGGGGTATGGAAGAGACCCAGTACTTC
.	TRBV10-3	.	TRBJ1-6	CAISDRGSSYNSPLHF	TGTGCCATCAGTGATAGAGGGAGCTCCTATAATTCACCCCTCCACTTT
.	TRBV18	.	TRBJ2-2	CASSPAGYTGELFF	TGTGCCAGCTCACCGGCGGGTTACACCGGGGAGCTGTTTTTT
.	TRBV20-1	few	TRBJ1-5	CSARDRRGGYSNQPQHF	TGCAGTGCTAGAGATCGACGGGGGGGGTATAGCAATCAGCCCCAGCATTTT
TRBD2	TRBV20-1	.	TRBJ2-2	CSARDHAGGYYTGELFF	TGCAGCGCTAGAGACCACGCGGGAGGGTATTACACCGGGGAGCTGTTTTTT
.	TRBV29-1	few	TRBJ2-6	CSAGPSLAGANVLTF	TGCAGCGCCGGACCGTCCCTGGCTGGGGCCAACGTCCTGACTTTC
.	TRBV7-2	few	TRBJ1-3	CASSFLGRGSGNTIYF	TGTGCCAGCAGCTTCCTGGGACGGGGCTCTGGAAACACCATATATTTT
TRBD2	TRBV7-7	.	TRBJ2-5	CASSARLAGLGETQYF	TGTGCTAGCAGCGCTCGACTAGCGGGCCTGGGGGAGACCCAGTACTTC
.	TRBV6-1	.	TRBJ2-7	CASKVWRGWYEQYF	TGTGCCAGCAAGGTCTGGAGGGGATGGTACGAGCAGTACTTC